The 15 T cell receptor beta chains reported below all come from one sample, sequenced in a study of blood T cell repertoires in COVID-19. Only in-frame clones appear in the TCRdb table, and some are missing; sequencing was by immunoSEQ multiplex PCR. The sample contains a few hundred thousand clones, 88% of which appear only once. Sequenced sample: PBMCs or T cells enriched from blood (not recorded which). Receptors were obtained from a young woman who had recovered from COVID-19.

This clone appeared a few times. The chain uses TRBV4-1 and TRBJ1-1; 8 bases align to TRBD1. The CDR3 is 16 amino acids. Looked up from germline, CDR1 is MGHRA and CDR2 is YSYEKL. V was clipped by 3 bases and J by 3 bases; unmatched bases: 9. CDR3 nucleotide sequence: TGCGCCAGCAGCCATATTGACAGGGGCGAGGACACTGAAGCTTTCTTT. Its translation is CASSHIDRGEDTEAFF.

With respect to this clone: Given the absence of the conserved phenylalanine or tryptophan at the CDR3 end, a read error is likely. It is unclear where the CDR3 begins or ends on the DNA, so no DNA is shown, and the CDR3 is as TCRdb lists it. The chain has TRBV6-1 and TRBJ1-2. The CDR3 is 12 amino acids in total, end residues counted. Germline CDR1 reads MNHNS; CDR2 reads SASEGT. CDR3 sequence: CASSEALMGRRI.

The V call is TRBV9, the J call TRBJ2-1, with D possibly being TRBD2 (6 bases). The CDR3 has 16 amino acids. CDR1 is SGDLS, CDR2 YYNGEE, per germline. Trimming removed 3 bases at V and 0 bases at J, with 13 bases between. The CDR3 loop reads CASSGEDLSSYNEQFF. The CDR3 nucleotides read TGTGCCAGCAGCGGGGAGGACCTAAGCTCCTACAATGAGCAGTTCTTC.

The V call is TRBV9, the J call TRBJ2-1, with 10 bases identical to TRBD2. Germline V lookup: CDR1 SGDLS, CDR2 YYNGEE. Unmatched junction bases numbered 3, after V lost 0 bases and J lost 0 bases. The CDR3 length is 17 residues. The CDR3 sequence is CASSVGERGGSYNEQFF. The DNA for the CDR3 is TGTGCCAGCAGCGTAGGCGAGCGGGGGGGCTCCTACAATGAGCAGTTCTTC.

The chain joins TRBV3-1 (or the pseudogene TRBV3-2) to TRBJ2-1, with TRBD1 identical over 9 bases. Germline V gene sequence: CDR1 LGHDT, CDR2 YNNKEL (reference sequence). The V gene end was trimmed by 5 bases and the J gene end by 10 bases; junction bases not matched to a gene: 12. CDR3 length equals 15 residues. This CDR3 reads CASSSRPGTGTEQFF. As DNA, the CDR3 is TGTGCCAGCAGCTCGCGTCCCGGGACAGGGACCGAGCAGTTCTTC.

The chain is built from TRBV7-9 and TRBJ1-2; D may be TRBD1 (5 bases). The CDR3 is made up of 14 amino acids. Germline CDR1 and CDR2: SEHNR and FQNEAQ (reference sequence). V dropped 4 bases and J dropped 1 base, with 10 bases sitting between them. Written as DNA, the CDR3 is TGTGCCAGCAGCTCCATGACAGATAACTATGGCTACACCTTC. Protein: CASSSMTDNYGYTF.

This clone was seen only once. V and J are TRBV27 and TRBJ2-7, with TRBD1 as a possible D gene (5 bases). This CDR3 contains 13 residues. From germline, CDR1 is MNHEY and CDR2 SMNVEV (reference sequence). The V gene lost 5 bases and the J gene lost 5 bases, with 13 bases spanning the gap. The CDR3 coding sequence is TGTGCCAGCAGTCAGCAGGGTAACCACGAGCAGTACTTC. It translates to CASSQQGNHEQYF.

The chain employs TRBV19 and TRBJ2-7; the D gene is possibly TRBD1 (5 bases). V dropped 11 bases and J dropped 4 bases, with 18 bases sitting between them. Germline V CDR1 and CDR2: LNHDA, SQIVND (reference sequence). The CDR3 runs to 13 residues. DNA for the CDR3: TGTGCCTCTTCACCCGGCAGGGCGTACGAGCAGTACTTC. Protein: CASSPGRAYEQYF.

The J gene is TRBJ1-1, the V gene TRBV24-1; 8 nucleotides align to TRBD1. The CDR3 is made up of 16 amino acids. Germline CDR1 is KGHDR and CDR2 is SFDVKD. Trimming cost V 4 bases and J 1 base; bases outside gene matches: 7. The CDR3 is CATSDFLGQANTEAFF. CDR3 nucleotides: TGTGCCACCAGTGACTTCCTGGGACAGGCGAACACTGAAGCTTTCTTT.

The J gene is TRBJ1-6, the V gene TRBV27; 7 nucleotides match TRBD1. The CDR3 is 15 residues long. Germline V gene sequence: CDR1 MNHEY, CDR2 SMNVEV (reference sequence). The V gene end was trimmed by 0 bases and the J gene end by 13 bases; junction bases not matched to a gene: 9. In DNA form, the CDR3 reads TGTGCCAGCAGTTTATCAGGGACAGCCTTGGGGCCCCTCCACTTT. This sequence encodes CASSLSGTALGPLHF.

The chain uses TRBV10-1 and TRBJ1-6; D gene unclear. This CDR3 comprises 13 residues. From germline, CDR1 is WNHNN and CDR2 SYGVQD (reference sequence). Trimming removed 5 bases at V and 3 bases at J, with 5 bases between. The CDR3 is CASSRGYNSPLHF. CDR3 nucleotide sequence: TGCGCCAGCAGTCGGGGCTATAATTCACCCCTCCACTTT.

The rearrangement uses TRBV14 and TRBJ1-1; no reliable D call. The V gene's germline CDR1 is SGHDN and CDR2 FVKESK. Between the trimmed V and J ends, which lost 0 bases and 2 bases, there was a span of 10 bases. The length of the CDR3 is 15 residues. The CDR3 nucleotides read TGTGCCAGCAGCCAAGATTTCCCTCTCAACACTGAAGCTTTCTTT. It translates to CASSQDFPLNTEAFF.

CDR3 coding DNA: TGCGCCAGCAGCCGCGCGCCAACAGGGACTGGAAACACCATATATTTT. Translation: CASSRAPTGTGNTIYF. The chain joins TRBV5-1 to TRBJ1-3, with a weak D call TRBD1 (6 bases). The CDR3 contains 16 residues. Germline V CDR1 and CDR2: SGHRS, YFSETQ. V lost 4 bases to trimming and J lost 2 bases, with 16 bases between them.

The rearrangement uses TRBV4-3 and TRBJ2-5, with D hard to call. Germline CDR1 and CDR2: LGHNA and YSLEER. The CDR3 is made up of 17 amino acids. V was cut by 0 bases and J by 7 bases, with 21 bases left in between. In DNA form, the CDR3 reads TGCGCCAGCAGCCAAGAGCTTGTCCTCGGCAGCACGGGGACCCAGTACTTC. Its translation is CASSQELVLGSTGTQYF.

The V gene is TRBV7-3, the J gene TRBJ2-1; 9 bases match TRBD2. Germline V gene lookup returns CDR1 SGHTA and CDR2 FQGTGA. The J segment lost 0 bases and the V segment lost 1 base, leaving 13 bases of the junction unmatched. The CDR3 contains 20 residues. CDR3 loop: CASSLKGPASGVSSYNEQFF. CDR3 nucleotide sequence: TGTGCCAGCAGCTTAAAAGGCCCGGCTAGCGGGGTGAGCTCCTACAATGAGCAGTTCTTC.